Listed below are T cell receptor beta chains from one sample, sequenced in a study of response to subunit inactivated influenza vaccine. One entry per CDR3 protein results from TCRdb running MiXCR on the RT-PCR reads. The sample has over 150,000 distinct CDR3 sequences; approximately 8.7% are singletons. The sequences come from non-naive T cells sorted from PBMCs, collected on the day of vaccination. The source is a man in his forties or fifties who received an inactivated influenza vaccine. Each CDR3 is given with its conserved first and last residue. Each record gives: J gene, V gene, CDR3 protein.

TRBJ2-1	TRBV5-6	CASRITLQAGEQFF
TRBJ2-3	TRBV28	CASSLGGGSDTQYF
TRBJ1-2	TRBV11-2	CASSVPNSYGYTF
TRBJ1-4	TRBV11-1	CASSRIGHPSKLFF
TRBJ2-5	TRBV20-1	CSAILQGARTETQYF
TRBJ2-7	TRBV11-1	CASSSTRGGSYEQYF
TRBJ2-3	TRBV6-2/TRBV6-3	CASSYSGAGGVRDTQYF
TRBJ2-5	TRBV7-9	CASSFNQDFLGETQYF
TRBJ2-1	TRBV3-1	CASSPQTGSYNEQFF
TRBJ2-3	TRBV12-3/TRBV12-4	CASRPTGVTDTQYF
TRBJ1-6	TRBV6-5	CASSYSRTGSSNSPLHF
TRBJ2-7	TRBV2	CASSWSGGSYEQYF
TRBJ1-1	TRBV5-1	CASSPVHGNTEAFF
TRBJ1-2	TRBV3-1	CASSHEAGTGSYGYTF
TRBJ2-5	TRBV12-3/TRBV12-4	CASSPAKGSGQGKETQYF
TRBJ1-5	TRBV28	CASRRSNQPQHF
TRBJ1-6	TRBV7-2	CASNLPGQGNSPLHF
TRBJ1-5	TRBV4-1	CASSQAGQGGQPQHF
TRBJ1-3	TRBV10-3	CAISERGNTIYF
TRBJ1-1	TRBV5-1	CASSLVQGGSTEAFF
TRBJ2-3	TRBV20-1	CSARGLAEPRDTQYF
TRBJ2-2	TRBV5-1	CTSSLALANTGELFF
TRBJ1-6	TRBV27	CASRSARTVKGSPLHF
TRBJ1-6	TRBV7-2	CASSLVGRAYNSPLHF
TRBJ2-5	TRBV7-2	CASSRIRRETQYF
TRBJ1-5	TRBV28	CASTVLGVQPQHF
TRBJ1-5	TRBV15	CATSRDLRGQDNQPQHF
TRBJ1-1	TRBV28	CASRLLWLGNTEAFF
TRBJ1-4	TRBV7-9	CASSVTGGVGEKLFF
TRBJ2-1	TRBV20-1	CSARGGARDEQFF
TRBJ2-5	TRBV3-1	CASSQRLAGTETQYF
TRBJ2-3	TRBV5-5	CASSSRGQGLGDTQYF
TRBJ2-4	TRBV3-1	CASSQVLGASMPQYF
TRBJ2-5	TRBV5-6	CASSLGGRVETQYF
TRBJ1-1	TRBV20-1	CSAPPWTGTEAFF
TRBJ1-2	TRBV7-9	CASSRTGGNYGYTF
TRBJ2-7	TRBV6-5	CASSYGTGVSEQYF
TRBJ1-2	TRBV20-1	CSARDSGRLNYGYTF
TRBJ2-1	TRBV27	CASKEEIWLAGGPHRWVF
TRBJ1-6	TRBV6-1	CASSGGQGSSPLHF
TRBJ2-7	TRBV28	CAVRANIWEQYF
TRBJ1-1	TRBV5-6	CASNGNAGLNTEAFF
TRBJ2-1	TRBV5-1	CASAYSGTSGAREQFF
TRBJ1-3	TRBV6-6	CASSYLGDSVSF
TRBJ2-7	TRBV28	CASSSRGQYEQYF
TRBJ2-5	TRBV5-1	CASSWDSQETQYF
TRBJ2-5	TRBV2	CASSDAGTQYF
TRBJ2-7	TRBV4-3	CASSQEYWDSSYEQYF
TRBJ2-3	TRBV20-1	CSASPSTDTQYF
TRBJ2-3	TRBV24-1	CATSDRQGGTDTQYF
TRBJ1-3	TRBV10-3	CAISESSSGNTIYF
TRBJ1-4	TRBV28	CASSIPGQGLEKLFF
TRBJ1-5	TRBV15	CATSREPSTGQRQPQHF
TRBJ2-1	TRBV12-1	CASSPERLYNEQFF
TRBJ2-7	TRBV7-2	CASSDGSGLAKIGQYF